Listed below are T cell receptor beta chains from one sample, sequenced in a study of T cell changes during pregnancy in multiple sclerosis. Method: immunoSEQ multiplex PCR; TCRdb's copy keeps in-frame clones and lacks some. Of about 46,000 clones listed, about 90% are singletons. Sequenced here: CD4+ T cells from peripheral blood mononuclear cells, sampled in the second trimester of pregnancy. The source of these receptors is a female donor in good health, enrolled as a control in a pregnancy study. CDR3s include the opening cysteine and the closing phenylalanine or tryptophan. The order of the fields is clone size, J gene, V gene, D gene, CDR3 DNA, CDR3 protein. The D gene is left open where the match is weak. Size is omitted from some rows. Given values are once, few, many or a class for expanded clones.

clone_size: once
j_call: TRBJ2-3
v_call: TRBV7-2
d_call: NA
cdr3_nt: TGTGCCAGCAGCCCCTACAGCACAGATACGCAGTATTTT
cdr3_aa: CASSPYSTDTQYF

clone_size: NA
j_call: TRBJ2-5
v_call: TRBV11-1
d_call: TRBD2
cdr3_nt: TGTGCCAGCAGGACGGGACTAGCGGGGGCCCAAGAGACCCAGTACTTC
cdr3_aa: CASRTGLAGAQETQYF

clone_size: NA
j_call: TRBJ2-5
v_call: TRBV27
d_call: TRBD1
cdr3_nt: TGTGCCAGCAGTTTCCAGGGACAGGTGGTGGAGACCCAGTACTTC
cdr3_aa: CASSFQGQVVETQYF

clone_size: few
j_call: TRBJ1-2
v_call: TRBV19
d_call: TRBD1
cdr3_nt: TGTGCCAGCAAGCGGACAGGAGGCTTCTCGGACTATGGCTACACCTTC
cdr3_aa: CASKRTGGFSDYGYTF

clone_size: NA
j_call: TRBJ1-2
v_call: TRBV5-1
d_call: TRBD1
cdr3_nt: TGCGCCAGCAGCGGAAACAGGGGAAACGACGCCTATGGCTACACCTTC
cdr3_aa: CASSGNRGNDAYGYTF

clone_size: NA
j_call: TRBJ1-1
v_call: TRBV2
d_call: NA
cdr3_nt: TGTGCCAGCACCGAACAGGCAGCCTCCACTGAAGCTTTCTTT
cdr3_aa: CASTEQAASTEAFF

clone_size: NA
j_call: TRBJ2-2
v_call: TRBV5-1
d_call: TRBD1
cdr3_nt: TGCGCCAGCAGCTTGGGACAGGGTGGCACCGGGGAGCTGTTTTTT
cdr3_aa: CASSLGQGGTGELFF

clone_size: NA
j_call: TRBJ2-7
v_call: TRBV7-2
d_call: NA
cdr3_nt: TGTGCCAGCAGCTTAGCCCGGGTAGGAGCCTACGAGCAGTACTTC
cdr3_aa: CASSLARVGAYEQYF

clone_size: once
j_call: TRBJ2-5
v_call: TRBV5-1
d_call: NA
cdr3_nt: TGCGCCAGCAGCCCCAACCCACAGCTACCAGAGACCCAGTACTTC
cdr3_aa: CASSPNPQLPETQYF

clone_size: NA
j_call: TRBJ2-2
v_call: TRBV19
d_call: NA
cdr3_nt: TGTGCCAGTAAAAGGCAGGGCGACGGGGAGCTGTTTTTT
cdr3_aa: CASKRQGDGELFF

clone_size: NA
j_call: TRBJ2-5
v_call: TRBV15
d_call: TRBD2
cdr3_nt: TGTGCCACCAGCAGAGATCGGCGGGGGGGCCGAGAGACCCAGTACTTC
cdr3_aa: CATSRDRRGGRETQYF

clone_size: NA
j_call: TRBJ1-3
v_call: TRBV27
d_call: NA
cdr3_nt: TGTGCCAGCAGGAAACAGGGTACTGGAAACACCATATATTTT
cdr3_aa: CASRKQGTGNTIYF

clone_size: NA
j_call: TRBJ2-5
v_call: TRBV27
d_call: NA
cdr3_nt: TGTGCCAGCGGGAGAAGGGGGGGTCAAGAGACCCAGTACTTC
cdr3_aa: CASGRRGGQETQYF

clone_size: NA
j_call: TRBJ2-3
v_call: TRBV4-3
d_call: NA
cdr3_nt: TGCGCCAGCAGCCAAGAGTACCGAACGGTAGATACGCAGTATTTT
cdr3_aa: CASSQEYRTVDTQYF

clone_size: NA
j_call: TRBJ2-3
v_call: TRBV5-1
d_call: NA
cdr3_nt: TGCGCCAGCAGCCAGGCCGGCACAGATACGCAGTATTTT
cdr3_aa: CASSQAGTDTQYF

clone_size: NA
j_call: TRBJ1-2
v_call: TRBV7-9
d_call: TRBD1
cdr3_nt: TGTGCCAGCAGCGTACAGACAGGGGGCAGTGGCTACACCTTC
cdr3_aa: CASSVQTGGSGYTF

clone_size: NA
j_call: TRBJ1-4
v_call: TRBV9
d_call: NA
cdr3_nt: TGTGCCAGCAGCGTAGCTACCGGCAGGGCCCTTAATGAAAAACTGTTTTTT
cdr3_aa: CASSVATGRALNEKLFF

clone_size: NA
j_call: TRBJ2-1
v_call: TRBV29-1
d_call: TRBD1
cdr3_nt: TGCAGCGCCCTCCGGGACAGGGGGGGACAGGATGAGCAGTTCTTC
cdr3_aa: CSALRDRGGQDEQFF

clone_size: NA
j_call: TRBJ2-6
v_call: TRBV9
d_call: NA
cdr3_nt: TGTGCCAGCAGCTCGCCGACAAATCTCTCTGGGGCCAACGTCCTGACTTTC
cdr3_aa: CASSSPTNLSGANVLTF

clone_size: NA
j_call: TRBJ1-2
v_call: TRBV2
d_call: NA
cdr3_nt: TGTGCCGGAGGATCTCGACCGAATGGCTACACCTTC
cdr3_aa: CAGGSRPNGYTF

clone_size: NA
j_call: TRBJ2-2
v_call: TRBV7-3
d_call: NA
cdr3_nt: TGTGCCAGCAGACTAGAGGGCGGGGAGCTGTTTTTT
cdr3_aa: CASRLEGGELFF

clone_size: NA
j_call: TRBJ1-2
v_call: TRBV7-9
d_call: NA
cdr3_nt: TGTGCCAGCACCTTCAGAGGGGGTTATGGCTACACCTTC
cdr3_aa: CASTFRGGYGYTF

clone_size: NA
j_call: TRBJ1-4
v_call: TRBV7-9
d_call: NA
cdr3_nt: TGTGCCAGCAGCTTGCGAACAGGACCCGAAAAACTGTTTTTT
cdr3_aa: CASSLRTGPEKLFF

clone_size: NA
j_call: TRBJ2-2
v_call: TRBV7-2
d_call: NA
cdr3_nt: TGTGCCAGCAGCTTTCTCAGCGGGGAGCTGTTTTTT
cdr3_aa: CASSFLSGELFF

clone_size: NA
j_call: TRBJ2-5
v_call: TRBV10-3
d_call: TRBD1
cdr3_nt: TGTGCCACCCAAACGACCACAGGGGCAGGTGAGACCCAGTACTTC
cdr3_aa: CATQTTTGAGETQYF

clone_size: NA
j_call: TRBJ2-2
v_call: TRBV30
d_call: TRBD2
cdr3_nt: TGTGCCTGGAAGGCGGGGGTAAACACCGGGGAGCTGTTTTTT
cdr3_aa: CAWKAGVNTGELFF

clone_size: NA
j_call: TRBJ1-2
v_call: TRBV25-1
d_call: NA
cdr3_nt: TGTGCCAGCAGTGAACGGGGAGGTTCCTATGGCTACACCTTC
cdr3_aa: CASSERGGSYGYTF

clone_size: NA
j_call: TRBJ2-7
v_call: TRBV7-8
d_call: NA
cdr3_nt: TGTGCCAGCAATGCGAGGGACACCTACGAGCAGTACTTC
cdr3_aa: CASNARDTYEQYF

clone_size: NA
j_call: TRBJ1-1
v_call: TRBV18
d_call: NA
cdr3_nt: TGTGCCAGCTCACCTGATACAGGCCCATTGAACACTGAAGCTTTCTTT
cdr3_aa: CASSPDTGPLNTEAFF

clone_size: NA
j_call: TRBJ1-2
v_call: TRBV19
d_call: NA
cdr3_nt: TGTGCCAGTAGTATCGGTTCCCTTAACTATGGCTACACCTTC
cdr3_aa: CASSIGSLNYGYTF

clone_size: once
j_call: TRBJ2-2
v_call: TRBV11-2
d_call: TRBD1
cdr3_nt: TGTGCCAGCAGCCCAGGGACAGGGACGTGGGAGCTGTTTTTT
cdr3_aa: CASSPGTGTWELFF

clone_size: NA
j_call: TRBJ2-3
v_call: TRBV4-3
d_call: TRBD2
cdr3_nt: TGCGCCAGCAGCCAAGATAGCTGGCGGGGGGGGTTCACAGATACGCAGTATTTT
cdr3_aa: CASSQDSWRGGFTDTQYF

clone_size: NA
j_call: TRBJ1-2
v_call: TRBV7-3
d_call: NA
cdr3_nt: TGTGCCAGCAGCATAAGGACTAGCTATGGCTACACCTTC
cdr3_aa: CASSIRTSYGYTF

clone_size: NA
j_call: TRBJ1-5
v_call: TRBV30
d_call: TRBD1
cdr3_nt: TGTGCCTCTACGGACAGGGACAATCAGCCCCAGCATTTT
cdr3_aa: CASTDRDNQPQHF

clone_size: NA
j_call: TRBJ1-6
v_call: TRBV6-5
d_call: TRBD1
cdr3_nt: TGTGCCAGCAGATTAGGGACAGCCGGCGGTTCACCCCTCCACTTT
cdr3_aa: CASRLGTAGGSPLHF

clone_size: NA
j_call: TRBJ1-1
v_call: TRBV11-3
d_call: NA
cdr3_nt: TGTGCCAGCAGCTTACGGCCGGACAGAAGTAACACTGAAGCTTTCTTT
cdr3_aa: CASSLRPDRSNTEAFF

clone_size: NA
j_call: TRBJ2-3
v_call: TRBV7-3
d_call: NA
cdr3_nt: TGTGCCAGCAGCAAAGGCCGTGGAGGGGCGGGGACAGATACGCAGTATTTT
cdr3_aa: CASSKGRGGAGTDTQYF

clone_size: NA
j_call: TRBJ1-2
v_call: TRBV4-2
d_call: NA
cdr3_nt: TGTGCCAGCAGCCCAGCCGGTGGCCCGGAGGCTGGCTACACCTTC
cdr3_aa: CASSPAGGPEAGYTF

clone_size: NA
j_call: TRBJ1-6
v_call: TRBV5-4
d_call: NA
cdr3_nt: TGTGCCAGCAGCTTGGCCTCGGGGGGGCGGAAAAATTCACCCCTCCACTTT
cdr3_aa: CASSLASGGRKNSPLHF

clone_size: NA
j_call: TRBJ1-5
v_call: TRBV19
d_call: NA
cdr3_nt: TGTGCCAGTAGTACCAGTACAGGGTTCAATCAGCCCCAGCATTTT
cdr3_aa: CASSTSTGFNQPQHF

clone_size: NA
j_call: TRBJ2-7
v_call: TRBV7-2
d_call: TRBD2
cdr3_nt: TGTGCCAGCAGCTTAGTGGGCGGGGGGGCCAACTACGAGCAGTACTTC
cdr3_aa: CASSLVGGGANYEQYF

clone_size: NA
j_call: TRBJ2-7
v_call: TRBV30
d_call: NA
cdr3_nt: TGTGCCTGGGCCCAGCAGGGGCGCGAGCAGTACTTC
cdr3_aa: CAWAQQGREQYF

clone_size: NA
j_call: TRBJ2-5
v_call: TRBV4-3
d_call: TRBD2
cdr3_nt: TGCGCCAGCAGCCCCCGACTAGCGGGGGGGCAAGAGACCCAGTACTTC
cdr3_aa: CASSPRLAGGQETQYF

clone_size: once
j_call: TRBJ1-1
v_call: TRBV7-9
d_call: TRBD1
cdr3_nt: TGTGCCAGCAGCCCCAGAGACAGGGATCTTGAAGCTTTCTTT
cdr3_aa: CASSPRDRDLEAFF

clone_size: NA
j_call: TRBJ2-4
v_call: TRBV5-1
d_call: TRBD1
cdr3_nt: TGCGCCAGCAGCTTAGACAGGGGAAACATTCAGTACTTC
cdr3_aa: CASSLDRGNIQYF

clone_size: once
j_call: TRBJ1-5
v_call: TRBV19
d_call: TRBD1
cdr3_nt: TGTGCCAGTCGCAATTCGGACAGGGGATGGAGTCAGCCCCAGCATTTT
cdr3_aa: CASRNSDRGWSQPQHF

clone_size: NA
j_call: TRBJ1-4
v_call: TRBV15
d_call: TRBD1
cdr3_nt: TGTGCCACCAGCAGAAACAGGGGGCGGGATGAAAAACTGTTTTTT
cdr3_aa: CATSRNRGRDEKLFF

clone_size: NA
j_call: TRBJ1-3
v_call: TRBV18
d_call: NA
cdr3_nt: TGTGCCAGCTCACCTGACAGCCGAAACACCATATATTTT
cdr3_aa: CASSPDSRNTIYF

clone_size: NA
j_call: TRBJ2-7
v_call: TRBV11-2
d_call: NA
cdr3_nt: TGTGCCAGCAGCTTAGTTCCAGGGAGGCCCTACGAGCAGTACTTC
cdr3_aa: CASSLVPGRPYEQYF

clone_size: NA
j_call: TRBJ2-3
v_call: TRBV5-1
d_call: NA
cdr3_nt: TGCGCCAGCAGCTTTAAGGCCTCGGGAGATACGCAGTATTTT
cdr3_aa: CASSFKASGDTQYF

clone_size: NA
j_call: TRBJ1-5
v_call: TRBV4-3
d_call: TRBD1
cdr3_nt: TGCGCCAGCAGCCCCGGAGGGGGACAGGGAACCAATCAGCCCCAGCATTTT
cdr3_aa: CASSPGGGQGTNQPQHF

clone_size: NA
j_call: TRBJ2-5
v_call: TRBV5-4
d_call: NA
cdr3_nt: TGTGCCAGCAGCTTGCGCGGGGTTCCCCAAGAGACCCAGTACTTC
cdr3_aa: CASSLRGVPQETQYF

clone_size: NA
j_call: TRBJ1-6
v_call: TRBV7-9
d_call: NA
cdr3_nt: TGTGCCAGCAGCCGGGAGGGAACTGGTTACTCACCCCTCCACTTT
cdr3_aa: CASSREGTGYSPLHF

clone_size: NA
j_call: TRBJ1-2
v_call: TRBV29-1
d_call: TRBD1
cdr3_nt: TGCAGCGTTGATTCCAGGGGGGCGGCTGGCTACACCTTC
cdr3_aa: CSVDSRGAAGYTF

clone_size: few
j_call: TRBJ1-4
v_call: TRBV7-9
d_call: NA
cdr3_nt: TGTGCCAGCAGCGCCACAGGGCGGTCTAATGAAAAACTGTTTTTT
cdr3_aa: CASSATGRSNEKLFF

clone_size: NA
j_call: TRBJ1-5
v_call: TRBV5-1
d_call: NA
cdr3_nt: TGCGCCAGCAGCTTGGAACCAGGACAGCCCCAGCATTTT
cdr3_aa: CASSLEPGQPQHF

clone_size: NA
j_call: TRBJ1-2
v_call: TRBV4-1
d_call: NA
cdr3_nt: TGCGCCAGCAGCCAAGATCAGGGGCGCGACTATGGCTACACCTTC
cdr3_aa: CASSQDQGRDYGYTF

clone_size: few
j_call: TRBJ1-2
v_call: TRBV7-9
d_call: NA
cdr3_nt: TGTGCCAGCAGCTTAGCAGGGGGGGACTATGGCTACACCTTC
cdr3_aa: CASSLAGGDYGYTF

clone_size: NA
j_call: TRBJ2-2
v_call: TRBV7-3
d_call: TRBD2
cdr3_nt: TGTGCCAGCAGAGGACTAGCGGCGAACACCGGGGAGCTGTTTTTT
cdr3_aa: CASRGLAANTGELFF